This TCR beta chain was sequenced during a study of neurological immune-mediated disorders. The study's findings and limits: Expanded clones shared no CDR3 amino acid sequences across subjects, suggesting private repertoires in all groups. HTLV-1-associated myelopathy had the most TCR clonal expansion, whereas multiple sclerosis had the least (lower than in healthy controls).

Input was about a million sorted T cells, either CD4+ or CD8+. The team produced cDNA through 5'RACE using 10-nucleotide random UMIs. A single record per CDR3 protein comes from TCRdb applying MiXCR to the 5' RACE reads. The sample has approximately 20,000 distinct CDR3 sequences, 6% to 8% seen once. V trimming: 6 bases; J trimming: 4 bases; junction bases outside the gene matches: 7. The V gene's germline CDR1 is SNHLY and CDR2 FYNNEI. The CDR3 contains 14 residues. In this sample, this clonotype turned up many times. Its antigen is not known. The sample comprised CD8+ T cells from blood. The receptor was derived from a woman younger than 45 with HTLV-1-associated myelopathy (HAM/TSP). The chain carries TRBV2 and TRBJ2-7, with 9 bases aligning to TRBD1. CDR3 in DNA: TGTGCCAGCAGCGGGACAGGGCGGATTTACGAGCAGTACTTC. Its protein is CASSGTGRIYEQYF.